This entry lists 26 T cell receptor beta chains sequenced from one sample in a study of T-cell reconstitution after alpha-beta-depleted transplantation in children. The library targeted TCRbeta and was prepared with unique molecular identifiers. TCRdb passed the PCR reads through MiXCR, listing each CDR3 protein once. The table has hundreds of thousands of distinct CDR3 sequences, under 15% seen once. Sequences were derived from PBMCs from the stem cell graft donor, sampled from the stem cell graft. The source is a human donor who donated a stem cell graft to a child with combined immunodeficiency.

The CDR3 DNA reads as TGTGCCAGCAGCTTAACAGGGGGTTATAATTCACCCCTCCACTTT. It codes for CASSLTGGYNSPLHF. The V gene is TRBV7-9, the J gene TRBJ1-6; 8 nucleotides match TRBD1. Germline V gene data show CDR1 as SEHNR and CDR2 as FQNEAQ (reference sequence). Trimming at V came to 2 bases and at J to 4 bases, leaving 1 base not matched to a gene. This CDR3 has 15 residues.

The chain combines TRBV12-3 or TRBV12-4 with TRBJ2-1; 11 bases match TRBD2. This CDR3 region has 14 residues. V shed 6 bases and J 5 bases; nucleotides not matched to a gene: 3. The CDR3 here is CASRIAGGNNEQFF. The CDR3 nucleotides read TGTGCCAGCAGGATAGCGGGAGGGAACAATGAGCAGTTCTTC.

There are a few counts of this clonotype. The chain carries TRBV9 and TRBJ2-3; the match to TRBD1 covers 7 bases. V dropped 5 bases and J dropped 2; count of bases not matched to a gene: 14. The germline CDR1 and CDR2 sequences are SGDLS and YYNGEE. The CDR3 is 17 residues long. CDR3 in DNA: TGTGCCAGCAGTGACCGGGACAGTCACAGGGACACAGATACGCAGTATTTT. This translates into CASSDRDSHRDTDTQYF.

The chain joins TRBV19 to TRBJ2-1; a possible D gene is TRBD2 (5 bases). The V gene's germline CDR1 is LNHDA and CDR2 SQIVND (reference sequence). V was cut by 6 bases and J by 0 bases, with 15 bases left in between. The CDR3 loop spans 16 amino acids. CDR3 in amino acids: CASSTPDWSSYNEQFF. The CDR3 region has the DNA TGTGCCAGTAGCACTCCGGACTGGAGCTCCTACAATGAGCAGTTCTTC.

J is TRBJ2-7 and V is TRBV11-2, with unresolved D. The CDR3 sequence is 12 residues long. Germline V gene sequence: CDR1 SGHAT, CDR2 FQNNGV. Deletions cut 5 bases from V and 3 bases from J, with 8 bases between. The CDR3 loop reads CASSADFYEQYF. CDR3 DNA: TGTGCCAGCAGCGCCGACTTCTACGAGCAGTACTTC.

This chain joins TRBV7-6 and TRBJ2-5; 8 nucleotides agree with TRBD2. The germline V gene has CDR1 SGHVS and CDR2 FNYEAQ. The trim removed 0 bases at V and 5 bases at J, leaving 11 bases unmatched. This CDR3 is built from 17 residues. Here the CDR3 DNA reads TGTGCCAGCAGCTTAGCGATGGCGGGGGGCCCATCGGAGACCCAGTACTTC. Protein product: CASSLAMAGGPSETQYF.

The rearrangement links TRBV9 to TRBJ2-7; D possibly uses TRBD1 or TRBD2 (5 bases each). CDR1 is SGDLS, CDR2 YYNGEE, per germline. The CDR3 length is 14 residues. The V and J ends lost 0 bases and 2 bases respectively, with 9 bases between them. The CDR3 here is CASSVAWGPYEQYF. The CDR3 region has the DNA TGTGCCAGCAGCGTAGCGTGGGGACCCTACGAGCAGTACTTC.

This clonotype has a handful of counts. J is TRBJ2-7 and V is TRBV7-8; D perhaps matches TRBD2 (5 bases). Germline values: CDR1 SGHVS, CDR2 FQNEAQ. The V gene lost 2 bases and the J gene lost 2 bases, with 16 bases spanning the gap. The CDR3 contains 16 residues. The CDR3 sequence is CASSLNRLGVPYEQYF. The CDR3 coding sequence is TGTGCCAGCAGCTTAAATCGACTCGGGGTCCCCTACGAGCAGTACTTC.

The sample holds many counts of this clonotype. The chain has TRBV12-3 or TRBV12-4 and TRBJ2-7; 9 positions agree with TRBD1. The J segment lost 5 bases and the V segment lost 4 bases, leaving 6 bases of the junction unmatched. This CDR3 region has 14 residues. Here the CDR3 DNA reads TGTGCCAGCAGTTCCGGGACAGGGAAACACGAGCAGTACTTC. Protein sequence: CASSSGTGKHEQYF.

In its sample, this clonotype was seen many times. The genes are TRBV20-1 and TRBJ2-1, with TRBD2 matching over 7 bases. The CDR3 spans 15 residues. Trimming at V came to 1 base and at J to 2 bases, leaving 5 bases not matched to a gene. Germline-derived CDR1 and CDR2 are DFQATT and SNEGSKA (reference sequence). CDR3 sequence: CSARVRGVPYNEQFF. For the CDR3, the DNA is TGCAGTGCTAGAGTCCGGGGGGTTCCCTACAATGAGCAGTTCTTC.

The V call is TRBV9, the J call TRBJ1-1; TRBD1 matches at 7 bases. The V gene's germline CDR1 is SGDLS and CDR2 YYNGEE. V was clipped by 4 bases and J by 2 bases; unmatched bases: 8. This CDR3 comprises 15 residues. Written as DNA, the CDR3 is TGTGCCAGCAGCTATACAGACAGGGAAAACACTGAAGCTTTCTTT. Translated: CASSYTDRENTEAFF. The complete variable domain, with remaining parts taken from reference TRBV9 and TRBJ1-1, reads DSGVTQTPKHLITATGQRVTLRCSPRSGDLSVYWYQQSLDQGLQFLIQYYNGEERAKGNILERFSAQQFPDLHSELNLSSLELGDSALYFCASSYTDRENTEAFFGQGTRLTVV.

This clonotype was seen a handful of times. This chain joins TRBV9 and TRBJ2-1, with D tentatively TRBD1 (5 bases). CDR3 length: 13 amino acids. V lost 3 bases and J lost 9, with 13 bases in between. Germline CDR1 SGDLS, CDR2 YYNGEE. The CDR3 region is CASSDPGIAEQFF. CDR3 nucleotides: TGTGCCAGCAGCGATCCAGGGATTGCTGAGCAGTTCTTC.

This clonotype was seen at least ten times. J is TRBJ2-1 and V is TRBV12-3 or TRBV12-4, with TRBD2 identical over 9 bases. The CDR3 runs 14 residues. V lost 5 bases to trimming and J lost 3 bases; unmatched junction nucleotides: 2. The DNA of the CDR3 is TGTGCCAGCAGTCCTAGCGGGAACTACAATGAGCAGTTCTTC. This encodes CASSPSGNYNEQFF.

This clonotype has only a few counts. The V gene is TRBV5-1, the J gene TRBJ2-1; TRBD2 agrees at 12 bases. The germline CDR1 and CDR2 sequences are SGHRS and YFSETQ. V trimming: 0 bases; J trimming: 6 bases; junction bases outside the gene matches: 4. CDR3 length equals 16 residues. The CDR3 DNA sequence: TGCGCCAGCAGCTTGGCGGCTAGCGGGGGGGCCAATGAGCAGTTCTTC. It encodes CASSLAASGGANEQFF.

This clonotype was observed a handful of times. The chain is built from TRBV20-1 and TRBJ2-3; D possibly matches TRBD1 or TRBD2 (6 bases each). Germline CDR1 DFQATT, CDR2 SNEGSKA (reference sequence). Trimming removed 8 bases at V and 4 bases at J, with 19 bases between. CDR3 length: 14 amino acids. This CDR3 is CSSSGARGADTQYF. CDR3 in DNA: TGCAGTTCATCGGGGGCCAGAGGAGCAGATACGCAGTATTTT.

This clonotype was seen more than once but under ten times. This rearrangement joins TRBV20-1 to TRBJ2-7; 11 positions match TRBD1. CDR1 and CDR2 (germline): DFQATT, SNEGSKA (reference sequence). Germline trimming cut 5 bases from V and 6 bases from J; bases unmatched to any gene: 9. CDR3 size: 14 residues. The CDR3 loop reads CSAAAGTGGFEQYF. The DNA for the CDR3 is TGCAGTGCTGCCGCGGGGACAGGGGGGTTCGAGCAGTACTTC.

The chain combines TRBV29-1 with TRBJ2-1, with unresolved D. The V and J ends lost 7 bases and 7 bases respectively, with 20 bases between them. The CDR3 runs to 14 residues. Germline V gives CDR1 SQVTM, CDR2 ANQGSEA. The CDR3 region has the DNA TGCAGCGGCGCTTTTCCGGGCGTGTTGAATGAGCAGTTCTTC. Residues: CSGAFPGVLNEQFF.

In its sample, this clonotype was seen many times. The chain couples TRBV20-1 to TRBJ1-1; perhaps TRBD1 as D (5 bases). Trimming removed 0 bases from V and 1 base from J, with 12 bases in between. The CDR3 totals 15 residues. Germline V gene data show CDR1 as DFQATT and CDR2 as SNEGSKA (reference sequence). The chain's CDR3 is CSARDPGSWNTEAFF. The CDR3, as DNA: TGCAGTGCTAGAGATCCAGGGAGTTGGAACACTGAAGCTTTCTTT.

The chain couples TRBV7-9 to TRBJ2-1; the match to TRBD2 covers 12 bases. The ends lost 4 bases at V and 16 bases at J; junction bases unmatched: 8. Per germline, CDR1 SEHNR and CDR2 FQNEAQ (reference sequence). The CDR3 is 13 residues long. Here the CDR3 DNA reads TGTGCCAGCAGCTCGACTAGCGGGGGACCCCACTTCTTC. This encodes CASSSTSGGPHFF.

The V call is TRBV6-5, the J call TRBJ2-1; 10 bases align to TRBD2. Looked up from germline, CDR1 is MNHEY and CDR2 is SVGAGI. This CDR3 contains 17 residues. V dropped 2 bases and J dropped 6; count of bases not matched to a gene: 10. The DNA of the CDR3 is TGTGCCAGCAGTTACAGGTCTAGCGGGAGTAGGGGCAATGAGCAGTTCTTC. As protein: CASSYRSSGSRGNEQFF.

The chain uses TRBV4-3 and TRBJ2-3; no clear D gene. V was trimmed by 2 bases and J by 7 bases, leaving 10 bases between them. Germline values: CDR1 LGHNA, CDR2 YSLEER. The CDR3 extends over 13 amino acids. DNA of the CDR3: TGCGCCAGCAGCCAACATGACCGAAATACGCAGTATTTT. Amino acids: CASSQHDRNTQYF.

This chain joins TRBV5-1 and TRBJ2-5, with D possibly matching TRBD2 (6 bases). V lost 0 bases and J 10 bases, leaving 16 bases between the germline ends. Germline lookup yields CDR1 SGHRS and CDR2 YFSETQ. This CDR3 region has 14 residues. The CDR3 DNA is TGCGCCAGCAGCTTGGGCGGGATAGGAGGAGGCCAGTACTTC. This codes for CASSLGGIGGGQYF.

J is TRBJ2-1 and V is TRBV7-9; possibly TRBD1 for D (5 bases). The CDR3 extends over 15 amino acids. The germline V and J ends were trimmed by 3 bases and 4 bases, with 13 bases remaining between them. Germline loops: CDR1 SEHNR, CDR2 FQNEAQ (reference sequence). CDR3: CASSFQGPFYNEQFF. The CDR3 DNA reads as TGTGCCAGCAGCTTCCAGGGTCCGTTTTACAATGAGCAGTTCTTC.

The chain links TRBV29-1 to TRBJ2-3; D unclear. Germline V CDR1 and CDR2: SQVTM, ANQGSEA. The CDR3 length is 13 residues. With 1 base removed from V and 2 bases from J, the gap between germline ends came to 7 bases. The DNA of the CDR3 is TGCAGCGTTGAAGGAGGAACCACAGATACGCAGTATTTT. Residues: CSVEGGTTDTQYF.

This clonotype turned up a few times. The V and J genes are TRBV20-1 and TRBJ2-7, with D possibly TRBD2 on 5 matching bases. Germline lookup yields CDR1 DFQATT and CDR2 SNEGSKA (reference sequence). There are 15 residues in the CDR3. Trimming took off 0 bases at V and 2 bases at J, with 14 bases between the two ends. The CDR3 nucleotides are TGCAGTGCTAGAGAATTGGAGGCGGTCACCTACGAGCAGTACTTC. It translates to CSARELEAVTYEQYF.

The genes are TRBV6-5 and TRBJ2-7, with TRBD1 matching over 8 bases. V was clipped by 0 bases and J by 3 bases; unmatched bases: 7. CDR3 size: 16 residues. Germline CDR1 MNHEY, CDR2 SVGAGI. This CDR3 reads CASSYSPLDRDYEQYF. DNA for the CDR3: TGTGCCAGCAGTTACTCTCCCCTGGACAGGGACTACGAGCAGTACTTC.